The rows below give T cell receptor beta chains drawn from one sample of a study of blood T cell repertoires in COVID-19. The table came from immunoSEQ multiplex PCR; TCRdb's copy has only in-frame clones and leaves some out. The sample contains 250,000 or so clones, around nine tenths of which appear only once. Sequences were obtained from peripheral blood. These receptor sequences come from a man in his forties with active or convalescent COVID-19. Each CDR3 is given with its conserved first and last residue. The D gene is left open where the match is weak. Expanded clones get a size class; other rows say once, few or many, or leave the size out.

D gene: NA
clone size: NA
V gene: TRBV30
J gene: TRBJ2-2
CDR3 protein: CAWSSETTSRRPGELFF
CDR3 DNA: TGTGCCTGGAGTTCCGAGACTACCTCACGGCGGCCCGGGGAGCTGTTTTTT

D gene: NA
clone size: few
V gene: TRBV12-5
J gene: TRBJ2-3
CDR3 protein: CASGAPGAVTQYF
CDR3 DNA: TGTGCTAGTGGTGCCCCGGGAGCGGTTACGCAGTATTTT

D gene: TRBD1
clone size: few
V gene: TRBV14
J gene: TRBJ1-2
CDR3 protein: CASSRQGGYGYTF
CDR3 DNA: TGTGCCAGCAGCCGACAGGGAGGCTATGGCTACACCTTC

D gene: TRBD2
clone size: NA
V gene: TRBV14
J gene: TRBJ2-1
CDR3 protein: CASSQVAGLIYEQFF
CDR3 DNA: TGTGCCAGCAGCCAAGTAGCGGGGTTGATATATGAGCAGTTCTTC

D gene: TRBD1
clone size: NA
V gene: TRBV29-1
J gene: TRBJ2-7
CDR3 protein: CSGGGDRGLEQYF
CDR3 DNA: TGCAGCGGGGGAGGAGACAGGGGGCTCGAGCAGTACTTC

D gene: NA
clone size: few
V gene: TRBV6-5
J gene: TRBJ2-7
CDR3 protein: CASSYRRVGEQYF
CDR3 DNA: TGTGCCAGCAGTTACCGGCGGGTAGGCGAGCAGTACTTC

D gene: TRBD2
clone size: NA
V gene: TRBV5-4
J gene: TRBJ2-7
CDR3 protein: CASSLYGGGNEQYF
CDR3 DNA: TGTGCCAGCAGCTTGTATGGGGGAGGGAACGAGCAGTACTTC

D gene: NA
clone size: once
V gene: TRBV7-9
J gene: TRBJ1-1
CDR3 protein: CASSFRNTEAFF
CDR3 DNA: TGTGCCAGCAGCTTCCGGAACACTGAAGCTTTCTTT

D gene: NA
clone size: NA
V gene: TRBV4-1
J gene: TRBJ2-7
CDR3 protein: CASSQEARLPSEQYF
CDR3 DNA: TGCGCCAGCAGCCAAGAGGCCAGACTACCTAGCGAGCAGTACTTC

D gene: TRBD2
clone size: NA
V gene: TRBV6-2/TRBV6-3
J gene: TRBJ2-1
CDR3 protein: CASSPPGLAGDSNEQFF
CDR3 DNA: TGTGCCAGCAGCCCACCCGGACTAGCGGGAGATTCCAATGAGCAGTTCTTC

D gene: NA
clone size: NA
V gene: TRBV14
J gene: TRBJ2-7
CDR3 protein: CASSRPGQFEQYF
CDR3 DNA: TGTGCCAGCAGTCGCCCTGGACAGTTCGAGCAGTACTTC

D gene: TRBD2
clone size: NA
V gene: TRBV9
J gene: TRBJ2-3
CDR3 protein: CASSDPLADPSDTQYF
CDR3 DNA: TGTGCCAGCAGTGACCCCCTAGCGGACCCCAGCGATACGCAGTATTTT

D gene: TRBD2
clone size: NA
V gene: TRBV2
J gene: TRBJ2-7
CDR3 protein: CASNSSGSSYEQYF
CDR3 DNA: TGTGCCAGCAATTCTAGCGGGAGCTCCTACGAGCAGTACTTC

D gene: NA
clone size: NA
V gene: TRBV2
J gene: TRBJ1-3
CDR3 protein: CASSERGSSGNTIYF
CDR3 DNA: TGTGCCAGCAGTGAAAGGGGGAGCTCTGGAAACACCATATATTTT

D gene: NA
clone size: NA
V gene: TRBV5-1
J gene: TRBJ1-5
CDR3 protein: CAPPARGWNQPQHF
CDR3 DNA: TGCGCCCCTCCGGCCCGAGGGTGGAATCAGCCCCAGCATTTT

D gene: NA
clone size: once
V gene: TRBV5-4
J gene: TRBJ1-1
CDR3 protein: CASSLNLAGTEAFF
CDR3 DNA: TGTGCCAGCAGCTTGAATCTCGCGGGCACTGAAGCTTTCTTT

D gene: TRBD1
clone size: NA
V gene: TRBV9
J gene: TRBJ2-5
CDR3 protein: CASSPDRGGTQYF
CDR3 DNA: TGTGCCAGCAGCCCTGACAGGGGTGGGACCCAGTACTTC

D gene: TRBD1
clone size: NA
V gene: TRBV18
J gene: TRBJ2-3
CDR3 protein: CASSPDRSGNTQYF
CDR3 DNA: TGTGCCAGCTCCCCGGACAGGTCAGGGAATACGCAGTATTTT

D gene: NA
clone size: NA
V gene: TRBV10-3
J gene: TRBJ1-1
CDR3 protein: CAISESGPLRGTEAFF
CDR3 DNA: TGTGCCATCAGTGAGTCTGGTCCCCTGCGGGGCACTGAAGCTTTCTTT

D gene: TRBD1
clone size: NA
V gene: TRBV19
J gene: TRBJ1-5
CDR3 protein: CASSTTGGGNQPQHF
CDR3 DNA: TGTGCCAGTAGTACCACAGGGGGGGGTAATCAGCCCCAGCATTTT

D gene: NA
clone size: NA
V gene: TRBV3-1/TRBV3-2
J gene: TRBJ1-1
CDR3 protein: CASSHGMGTTEAFF
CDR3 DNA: TGTGCCAGCAGCCACGGGATGGGCACCACTGAAGCTTTCTTT

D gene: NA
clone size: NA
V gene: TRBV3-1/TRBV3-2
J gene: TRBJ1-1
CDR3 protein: CASSFRVNTEAFF
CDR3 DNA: TGTGCCAGCAGCTTCAGGGTGAACACTGAAGCTTTCTTT

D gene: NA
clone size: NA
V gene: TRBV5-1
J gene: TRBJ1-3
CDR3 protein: CASSLTQGPGNTIYF
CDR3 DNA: TGCGCCAGCAGCTTAACCCAGGGTCCGGGAAACACCATATATTTT

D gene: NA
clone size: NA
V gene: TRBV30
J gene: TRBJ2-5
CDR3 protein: CAWGQRAETQYF
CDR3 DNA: TGTGCCTGGGGACAGAGGGCAGAGACCCAGTACTTC

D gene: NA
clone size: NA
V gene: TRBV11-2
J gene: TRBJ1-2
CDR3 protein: CASSLEPRSGNYGYTF
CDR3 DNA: TGTGCCAGCAGCTTAGAACCCCGTTCAGGGAACTATGGCTACACCTTC

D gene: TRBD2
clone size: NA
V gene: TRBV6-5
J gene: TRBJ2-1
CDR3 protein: CASSYGLAVLLNEQFF
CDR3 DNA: TGTGCCAGCAGTTATGGACTAGCGGTCCTACTCAATGAGCAGTTCTTC

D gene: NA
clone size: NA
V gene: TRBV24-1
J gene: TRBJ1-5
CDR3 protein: CATSDPLADSNQPQHF
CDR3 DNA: TGTGCCACCAGTGATCCCCTAGCGGATAGCAATCAGCCCCAGCATTTT

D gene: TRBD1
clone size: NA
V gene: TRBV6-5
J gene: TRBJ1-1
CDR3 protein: CASRDRVRNTEAFF
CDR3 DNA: TGTGCCAGCAGGGACAGGGTCAGGAACACTGAAGCTTTCTTT

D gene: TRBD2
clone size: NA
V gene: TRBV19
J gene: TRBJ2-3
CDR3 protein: CASSLGLAGMWDTQYF
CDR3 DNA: TGTGCCAGTAGTTTGGGACTAGCGGGAATGTGGGATACGCAGTATTTT

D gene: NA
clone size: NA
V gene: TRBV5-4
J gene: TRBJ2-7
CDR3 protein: CASIFQRREQYF
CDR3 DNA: TGTGCCAGCATCTTCCAGCGTCGCGAGCAGTACTTC

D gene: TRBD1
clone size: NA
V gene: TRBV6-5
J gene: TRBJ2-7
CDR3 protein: CASSLGGSSYEQYF
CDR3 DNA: TGTGCCAGCAGTTTAGGGGGCTCCTCCTACGAGCAGTACTTC

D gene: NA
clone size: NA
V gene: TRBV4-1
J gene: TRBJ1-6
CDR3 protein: CASSQGSGSYNSPLHF
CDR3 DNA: TGCGCCAGCAGCCAAGGGTCGGGATCCTATAATTCACCCCTCCACTTT

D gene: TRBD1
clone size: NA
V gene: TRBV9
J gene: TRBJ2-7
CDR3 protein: CASSVGTGEINEQYF
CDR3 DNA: TGTGCCAGCAGCGTAGGTACAGGGGAAATCAACGAGCAGTACTTC

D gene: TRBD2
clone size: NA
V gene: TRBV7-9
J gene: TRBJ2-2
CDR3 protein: CASRHLAVPEAGELFF
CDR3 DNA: TGTGCCAGCAGACACCTAGCGGTCCCTGAGGCCGGGGAGCTGTTTTTT

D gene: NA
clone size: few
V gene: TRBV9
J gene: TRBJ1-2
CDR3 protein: CASSVEASWAGYTF
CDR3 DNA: TGTGCCAGCAGCGTAGAGGCCTCTTGGGCTGGCTACACCTTC

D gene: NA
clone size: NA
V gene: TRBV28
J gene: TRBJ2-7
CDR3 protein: CASSFRRDRDSYEQYF
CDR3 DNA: TGTGCCAGCAGTTTCCGCCGTGACAGAGACTCCTACGAGCAGTACTTC

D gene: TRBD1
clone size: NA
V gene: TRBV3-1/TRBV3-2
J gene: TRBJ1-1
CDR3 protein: CASSQAGTGNTEAFF
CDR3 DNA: TGTGCCAGCAGCCAAGCCGGGACAGGGAACACTGAAGCTTTCTTT

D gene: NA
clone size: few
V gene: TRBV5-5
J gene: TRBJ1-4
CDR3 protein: CASSWGRATNEKLFF
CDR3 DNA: TGTGCCAGCAGCTGGGGGCGAGCAACTAATGAAAAACTGTTTTTT

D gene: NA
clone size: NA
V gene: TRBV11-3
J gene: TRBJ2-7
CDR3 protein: CATSQGSYEQYF
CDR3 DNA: TGTGCCACCTCCCAGGGATCCTACGAGCAGTACTTC

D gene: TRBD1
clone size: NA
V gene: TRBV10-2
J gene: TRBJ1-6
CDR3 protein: CASSESGGNSPLHF
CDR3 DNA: TGCGCCAGCAGTGAGTCAGGGGGCAATTCACCCCTCCACTTT

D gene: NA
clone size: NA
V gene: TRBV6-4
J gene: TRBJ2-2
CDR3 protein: CASSIAENTGELFF
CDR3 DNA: TGTGCCAGCAGCATAGCGGAAAACACCGGGGAGCTGTTTTTT

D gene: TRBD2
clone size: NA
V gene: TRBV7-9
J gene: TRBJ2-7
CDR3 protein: CASSLEAGLGSYEQYF
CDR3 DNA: TGTGCCAGCAGCTTAGAAGCGGGACTAGGGTCCTACGAGCAGTACTTC